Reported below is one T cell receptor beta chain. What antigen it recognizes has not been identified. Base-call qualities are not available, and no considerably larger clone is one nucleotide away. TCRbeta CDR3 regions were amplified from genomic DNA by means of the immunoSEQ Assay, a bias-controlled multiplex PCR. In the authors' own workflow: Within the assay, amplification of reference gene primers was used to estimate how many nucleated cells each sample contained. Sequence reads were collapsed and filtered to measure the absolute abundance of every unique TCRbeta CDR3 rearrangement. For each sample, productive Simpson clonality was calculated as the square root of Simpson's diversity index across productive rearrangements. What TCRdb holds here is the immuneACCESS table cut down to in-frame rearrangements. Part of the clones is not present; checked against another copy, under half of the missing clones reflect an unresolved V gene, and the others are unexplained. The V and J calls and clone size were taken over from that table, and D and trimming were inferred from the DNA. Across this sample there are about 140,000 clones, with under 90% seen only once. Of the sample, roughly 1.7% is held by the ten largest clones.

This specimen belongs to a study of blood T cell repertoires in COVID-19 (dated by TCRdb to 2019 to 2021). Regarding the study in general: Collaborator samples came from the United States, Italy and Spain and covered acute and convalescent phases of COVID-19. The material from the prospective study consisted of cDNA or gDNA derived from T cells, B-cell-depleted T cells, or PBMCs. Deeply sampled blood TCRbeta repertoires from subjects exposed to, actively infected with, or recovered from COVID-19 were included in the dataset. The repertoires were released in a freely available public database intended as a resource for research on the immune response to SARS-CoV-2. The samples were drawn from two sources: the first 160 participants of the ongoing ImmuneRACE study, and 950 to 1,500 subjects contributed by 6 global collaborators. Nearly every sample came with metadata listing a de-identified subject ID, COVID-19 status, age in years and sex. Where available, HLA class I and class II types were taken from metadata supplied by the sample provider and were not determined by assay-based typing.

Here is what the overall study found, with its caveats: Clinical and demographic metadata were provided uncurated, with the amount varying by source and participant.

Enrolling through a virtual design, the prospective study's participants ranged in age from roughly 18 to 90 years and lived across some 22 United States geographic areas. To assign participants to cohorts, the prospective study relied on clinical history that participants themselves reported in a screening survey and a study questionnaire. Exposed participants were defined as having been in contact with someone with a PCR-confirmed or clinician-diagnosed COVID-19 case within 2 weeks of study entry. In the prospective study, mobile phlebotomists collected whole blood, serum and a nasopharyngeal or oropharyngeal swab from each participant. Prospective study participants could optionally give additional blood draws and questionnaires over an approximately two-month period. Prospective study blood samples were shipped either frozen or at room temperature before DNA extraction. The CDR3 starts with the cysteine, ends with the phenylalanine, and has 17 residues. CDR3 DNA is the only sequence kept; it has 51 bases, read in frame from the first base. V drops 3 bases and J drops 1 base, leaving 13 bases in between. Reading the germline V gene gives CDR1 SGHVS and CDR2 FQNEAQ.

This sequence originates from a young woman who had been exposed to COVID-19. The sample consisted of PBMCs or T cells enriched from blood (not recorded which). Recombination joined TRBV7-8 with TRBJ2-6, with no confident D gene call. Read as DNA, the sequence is TGTGCCAGCAGCTTGAGTGAATTCCCTTCTGGGGCCAACGTCCTGACTTTC. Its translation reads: CASSLSEFPSGANVLTF.